Shown below are 5 T cell receptor beta chains from a single sample sequenced in a study of blood T cell repertoires in COVID-19. The protocol was immunoSEQ multiplex PCR, while the TCRdb copy is restricted to in-frame clones and leaves out a portion. The sample includes 150,000 to 200,000 clones, approximately 80% seen only once; the top ten take about an eighth. Input material: PBMCs or T cells enriched from blood (not recorded which). The receptors were gathered from a man aged 55 to 70 who had been exposed to COVID-19.

The chain links TRBV2 to TRBJ2-3; TRBD2 matches at 8 bases. With 4 bases clipped from V and 0 bases from J, the junction kept 3 bases outside the gene matches. The germline V gene encodes CDR1 SNHLY and CDR2 FYNNEI. The CDR3 contains 15 residues. CDR3 sequence (DNA): TGTGCCAGCAGTGGGTCTAGCGGGAGCACAGATACGCAGTATTTT. Translated: CASSGSSGSTDTQYF.

The chain links TRBV24-1 to TRBJ2-1, with TRBD2 as a possible D gene (6 bases). The CDR3 spans 16 residues. V was trimmed by 0 bases and J by 2 bases, leaving 10 bases between them. From germline, CDR1 is KGHDR and CDR2 SFDVKD. The CDR3 spells CATSDLGGSPYNEQFF. As DNA, the CDR3 is TGTGCCACCAGTGATTTGGGGGGGTCCCCCTACAATGAGCAGTTCTTC.

This clone was detected a few times. The chain is built from TRBV2 and TRBJ1-2; TRBD1 agrees at 7 bases. This CDR3 region has 14 residues. The V segment lost 8 bases and the J segment 0 bases; nucleotides outside the gene matches: 6. From germline, CDR1 is SNHLY and CDR2 FYNNEI. The CDR3 reads CASHRGDANYGYTF. CDR3 bases: TGTGCCAGCCACAGGGGAGACGCTAACTATGGCTACACCTTC. The whole variable domain, filled in from reference TRBV2 and TRBJ1-2, reads EPEVTQTPSHQVTQMGQEVILRCVPISNHLYFYWYRQILGQKVEFLVSFYNNEISEKSEIFDDQFSVERPDGSNFTLKIRSTKLEDSAMYFCASHRGDANYGYTFGSGTRLTVV.

The chain is built from TRBV9 and TRBJ2-5, with 13 bases fitting TRBD2. CDR1 is SGDLS and CDR2 is YYNGEE in the germline V gene. The CDR3 contains 16 residues. V lost 4 bases to trimming and J lost 0 bases; unmatched junction nucleotides: 3. The CDR3 is CASSPGLAGDQETQYF. The CDR3 nucleotides are TGTGCCAGCAGCCCCGGACTAGCGGGAGACCAAGAGACCCAGTACTTC.

The rearrangement uses TRBV5-4 and TRBJ2-5; 7 bases match TRBD1. The germline CDR1 and CDR2 sequences are SGHNT and YYREEE (reference sequence). The CDR3 sequence is 17 residues long. The J segment lost 8 bases and the V segment lost 0 bases, leaving 16 bases of the junction unmatched. Written as DNA, the CDR3 is TGTGCCAGCAGCTTGGGGGGACAGTCCACCAAGGGCTTAACCCAGTACTTC. Residues: CASSLGGQSTKGLTQYF.